This T cell receptor beta chain was captured by sequencing in a study of blood T cells in healthy people across ages. Overall study findings and caveats: A strong correlation was found between TCR beta diversity and the percentage of naive T cells.

Together with a sample-barcoded 5' primer, a J-beta primer mix was included in a second PCR lasting roughly 6 to 12 cycles. Unique molecular identifiers of 12 random nucleotides labeled each cDNA. TCRdb used MiXCR to reprocess the 5' RACE reads, holding one entry per CDR3 protein. The sample records 1,100,000 or so distinct CDR3 sequences, 35% to 55% being singletons. There are 15 residues in the CDR3. The trim removed 3 bases at V and 5 bases at J, leaving 4 bases unmatched. Germline CDR1 is KGHDR and CDR2 is SFDVKD. A minimum of 7 million PBMCs was isolated per sample. Comment on this clonotype: Its antigen is undetermined.

The rearrangement links TRBV24-1 to TRBJ2-1; TRBD2 aligns across 9 bases. Material for sequencing was blood. The TCR sequence derives from a woman aged 55 to 70 in good health. The CDR3 protein is CATSDAGLAHNEQFF. The CDR3 coding sequence is TGTGCCACCAGTGATGCGGGACTAGCACACAATGAGCAGTTCTTC.